These 11 T cell receptor beta chains were all obtained from the same sample, sequenced in a study of response to subunit inactivated influenza vaccine. TCRdb redid the calling of the RT-PCR reads with MiXCR, one entry per CDR3 protein. Of around 520,000 distinct CDR3 sequences in the sample, around 25% are singletons; the top ten hold less than 2.5%. Source: CD4+ T cells sorted from PBMCs, taken around 5 days after vaccination. Source of these receptors: a man aged 50 to 60 who received an inactivated influenza vaccine.

This sequence joins TRBV29-1 and TRBJ2-5; a weak D match, TRBD2 (5 bases). Germline loops: CDR1 SQVTM, CDR2 ANQGSEA. Trimming cost V 4 bases and J 4 bases, with 13 bases left between them. The CDR3 is made up of 13 amino acids. CDR3 bases: TGCAGCGTTGGAGGGCGCTTGGGAGAGACCCAGTACTTC. The encoded protein is CSVGGRLGETQYF.

The chain carries TRBV20-1 and TRBJ2-3; TRBD2 is a possible D gene (6 bases). This CDR3 contains 16 residues. Per the germline V gene, CDR1 is DFQATT and CDR2 is SNEGSKA (reference sequence). Trimming shortened V by 5 bases and J by 2 bases, and 20 bases separated the two germline ends. CDR3 in amino acids: CSASGELLDNTDTQYF. In nucleotides, the CDR3 is TGCAGTGCTTCGGGGGAGCTCTTGGACAACACAGATACGCAGTATTTT.

The rearrangement links TRBV29-1 to TRBJ2-5; 10 bases fit TRBD1. Trimming removed 7 bases from V and 5 bases from J; junction bases left unmatched: 19. The CDR3 runs 17 residues. Germline V lookup: CDR1 SQVTM, CDR2 ANQGSEA. The CDR3 here is CSGRRGQGWLGKETQYF. The CDR3 nucleotides are TGCAGCGGCCGAAGGGGACAGGGGTGGTTGGGGAAGGAGACCCAGTACTTC.

V and J are TRBV11-2 and TRBJ2-2; D is uncertain. Germline V gives CDR1 SGHAT, CDR2 FQNNGV. CDR3 size: 14 residues. With 3 bases removed from V and 1 base from J, the gap between germline ends came to 6 bases. The CDR3 sequence: CASSFTKNTGELFF. The CDR3 DNA follows: TGTGCCAGCAGCTTTACAAAGAACACCGGGGAGCTGTTTTTT.

This clonotype has more than one count but fewer than ten. The chain joins TRBV12-3 or TRBV12-4 to TRBJ1-1, with 8 nucleotides matching TRBD1. The V gene end was trimmed by 5 bases and the J gene end by 1 base; junction bases not matched to a gene: 3. The CDR3 sequence is 14 residues long. The CDR3 loop is CASSQGATNTEAFF. CDR3 nucleotide sequence: TGTGCCAGCAGTCAGGGGGCGACGAACACTGAAGCTTTCTTT.

In this sample, this clonotype turned up a few times. The V gene is TRBV4-3, the J gene TRBJ2-1, with D perhaps TRBD2 (5 bases). This CDR3 has 13 amino acids. Trimming stripped 0 bases from V and 10 bases from J, with 10 bases between. CDR1 and CDR2 (germline): LGHNA, YSLEER. CDR3 in DNA: TGCGCCAGCAGCCAAGATCACGGCGGGGAGCAGTTCTTC. Encoded protein: CASSQDHGGEQFF.

This clonotype was seen a handful of times. This sequence joins TRBV4-2 and TRBJ2-3; 9 nucleotides align to TRBD1. Germline CDR1 reads LGHNA; CDR2 reads YNFKEQ. CDR3 size: 15 residues. V trimming: 2 bases; J trimming: 4 bases; junction bases outside the gene matches: 4. The CDR3 reads CASSQPGQGPDTQYF. In nucleotides, the CDR3 is TGTGCCAGCAGCCAACCGGGACAGGGCCCAGATACGCAGTATTTT.

The chain joins TRBV5-1 to TRBJ2-3; possible D gene TRBD2, 7 bases. With 4 bases removed from V and 0 bases from J, the gap between germline ends came to 27 bases. The germline V gene has CDR1 SGHRS and CDR2 YFSETQ. This CDR3 has 20 residues. CDR3 coding DNA: TGCGCCAGCAGCACCGGGGGGCAGAGCCCTACCCCCCTTAGCACAGATACGCAGTATTTT. Residues: CASSTGGQSPTPLSTDTQYF.

Points on this clonotype: The junction departs from the called germline gene at one end, perhaps through a read error. This chain joins TRBV6-1 and TRBJ2-1, with D unresolved. Germline values: CDR1 MNHNS, CDR2 SASEGT. The CDR3 covers 14 residues. The CDR3 coding sequence is TGTGCCAGCAGAAAGCCCCCTGGCTACGATGAGCAGTTCTTC. This sequence encodes CASRKPPGYDEQFF.

The chain is built from TRBV29-1 and TRBJ2-5, with D perhaps TRBD1 (5 bases). The germline gives CDR1 SQVTM, CDR2 ANQGSEA. This CDR3 spans 12 amino acids. V was clipped by 5 bases and J by 2 bases, with 9 bases between them. This CDR3 is CSVQRQQETQYF. The CDR3, as DNA: TGCAGCGTTCAGAGACAGCAAGAGACCCAGTACTTC.

Notes on this clonotype: A much larger clone differs by one base, so this may be a read error. This chain joins TRBV7-2 and TRBJ2-7; 9 bases agree with TRBD1. The CDR3 sequence is 13 residues long. Germline CDR1 reads SGHTA; CDR2 reads FQGNSA. Trimming removed 5 bases from V and 3 bases from J; junction bases left unmatched: 2. In DNA form, the CDR3 reads TGTGCCAGCAGCGGGACAGGGAGCTACGAGCAGTACTTC. Translating gives CASSGTGSYEQYF.